The T cell receptor beta chain under discussion was sequenced for a study of cytomegalovirus exposure and HLA in healthy donors. Study-level findings and limits: Using a false discovery rate of 0.05, a later analysis showed that approximately 17,000 TCR beta sequences were associated with HLA alleles. Later analysis associated a missense DCLRE1C variant with TCR beta V- and J-gene trimming.

The PCR used 60 Vbeta and 13 Jbeta primers. Method: immunoSEQ multiplex PCR; TCRdb's copy keeps in-frame clones and lacks some. The sample lists under 140,000 clones; roughly 80% were seen once. Germline V gene data show CDR1 as MNHEY and CDR2 as SVGAGI. This CDR3 spans 16 amino acids. V lost 0 bases to trimming and J lost 1 base; unmatched junction nucleotides: 2. This clone was recorded once. Its specificity is unknown. The chain links TRBV6-5 to TRBJ2-2, with 7 positions matching TRBD1. The source of this sequence is a woman in her 30s in good health and CMV-seronegative. The sample consisted of PBMCs. CDR3 in DNA: TGTGCCAGCAGTTACTCCGGGACAGTGAACACCGGGGAGCTGTTTTTT. Translating gives CASSYSGTVNTGELFF.